Detailed here is one T cell receptor beta chain. Its antigen is currently unknown. This sample was taken from a study of a mutant IDH1 vaccine in newly diagnosed glioma. The CDR3 totals 12 residues. Germline V gives CDR1 SEHNR, CDR2 FQNEAQ (reference sequence). Losses at the gene ends were 6 bases for V and 6 bases for J; bases not matched to a gene: 4. Time point given: week 23, last vaccination. Vaccinated patients received 300 ug of mutant IDH1 20-mer peptide per dose, with topical imiquimod. Some clones are missing from TCRdb's copy, which holds only in-frame ones; the method was immunoSEQ multiplex PCR. Among approximately 44,000 clones listed, approximately 90% were seen once.

The chain carries TRBV7-9 and TRBJ2-7; 8 positions agree with TRBD1. Material: PBMCs, obtained from a glioma patient whose treatment included an IDH1 peptide vaccine. The sequence was collected from a man in his fifties with glioma. The CDR3 DNA reads as TGTGCCAGCAGTTACAGGGGGAGCGAGCAGTACTTC. Its protein is CASSYRGSEQYF.